The 28 T cell receptor beta chains presented below share a single source sample, sequenced in a study of metastatic and nonmetastatic thyroid tumors. There were no patients who had received any treatment before thyroid surgery. TCRdb used MiXCR to call clones anew from the PCR reads. This table has 35,000 to 50,000 clones, less than 5% appearing once. The sample comprised blood. These receptors all come from a female donor with papillary thyroid cancer or a benign thyroid nodule (not recorded which). Some clones in this sample may be carry-over from other donors' samples.

Sample share makes this clone medium-sized. V and J are TRBV6-2 or TRBV6-3 and TRBJ2-7, with 8 bases that match TRBD2. The V and J ends lost 6 bases and 0 bases, in that order; junction bases with no gene match: 10. Germline V lookup: CDR1 MNHEY, CDR2 SVGEGT. CDR3 length: 16 amino acids. CDR3 region: CASRPGLGGGSYEQYF. The DNA for the CDR3 is TGTGCCAGCAGGCCGGGACTAGGAGGTGGCTCCTACGAGCAGTACTTC.

This clone was seen repeatedly, ten times or more. This chain links TRBV7-2 with TRBJ2-2; D perhaps matches TRBD2 (6 bases). Trimming removed 6 bases at V and 0 bases at J, with 14 bases between. This CDR3 has 16 residues. Germline lookup yields CDR1 SGHTA and CDR2 FQGNSA. The CDR3 nucleotides are TGTGCCAGCAGGTTCGGCGGGACTTCGAACACCGGGGAGCTGTTTTTT. The encoded protein is CASRFGGTSNTGELFF.

A few counts support this clone. This chain links TRBV6-5 with TRBJ2-1; the D gene is possibly TRBD1 (6 bases). This CDR3 is built from 14 residues. V was pared by 4 bases and J by 5 bases, with 12 bases between. The germline V gene has CDR1 MNHEY and CDR2 SVGAGI. The CDR3 nucleotides read TGTGCCAGCAGTTCCAGGGGTTCCGACAATGAGCAGTTCTTC. Translation: CASSSRGSDNEQFF.

This clone was recorded a few times. This may be a read error: a much more frequent sequence differs by one nucleotide. This chain joins TRBV3-1 and TRBJ1-4; D possibly corresponds to TRBD1 (6 bases). Germline-derived CDR1 and CDR2 are LGHDT and YNNKEL (reference sequence). V gave up 3 bases and J gave up 13 bases, with 12 bases separating them. The CDR3 has 12 residues. The CDR3 sequence is CASSHWVDRLFF. The CDR3 coding sequence is TGTGCCAGCAGCCATTGGGTGGACAGACTGTTTTTT. The variable domain in full, with the rest retrieved from reference TRBV3-1 and TRBJ1-4, is DTAVSQTPKYLVTQMGNDKSIKCEQNLGHDTMYWYKQDSKKFLKIMFSYNNKELIINETVPNRFSPKSPDKAHLNLHINSLELGDSAVYFCASSHWVDRLFFGSGTQLSVL.

This clone was observed many times. The genes are TRBV7-3 and TRBJ2-1, with 8 bases that match TRBD2. Germline values: CDR1 SGHTA, CDR2 FQGTGA. The J segment lost 8 bases and the V segment lost 2 bases, leaving 8 bases of the junction unmatched. The CDR3 is 15 residues long. The DNA for the CDR3 is TGTGCCAGCAGCTTATCAGCGGGAGCTGTCGATGAGCAGTTCTTC. Amino acids: CASSLSAGAVDEQFF.

This clone appeared many times. One junction end disagrees with the germline gene, perhaps due to a read error. In the same sample, other DNA sequences code for this CDR3. The chain employs TRBV18 and TRBJ1-2; 8 positions match TRBD1. Per the germline V gene, CDR1 is KGHSH and CDR2 is LQKENI. The CDR3 spans 13 residues. The CDR3 sequence: CASSPPETDRVLF. The CDR3 DNA follows: TGTGCCAGCTCACCACCAGAAACGGACAGGGTTCTCTTC.

This clone appeared many times. The V and J genes are TRBV30 and TRBJ1-1, with D possibly being TRBD1 (5 bases). V was pared by 0 bases and J by 6 bases, with 11 bases between. CDR1 is GTSNPN, CDR2 SVGIG, per germline (reference sequence). The CDR3 is made up of 13 amino acids. As DNA, the CDR3 is TGTGCCTGGAGTGTTTGGCAGGGCTCTGAAGCTTTCTTT. It is translated as CAWSVWQGSEAFF.

The chain recombines TRBV19 with TRBJ2-3, with TRBD1 matching 9 bases. The CDR3 consists of 15 residues. The germline V gene encodes CDR1 LNHDA and CDR2 SQIVND (reference sequence). V trimming: 5 bases; J trimming: 6 bases; junction bases outside the gene matches: 9. In nucleotides, the CDR3 is TGTGCCAGTAGTCCGGGACAGGGAGTTTTGGATACGCAGTATTTT. Translation: CASSPGQGVLDTQYF. The complete variable domain, with remaining parts taken from reference TRBV19 and TRBJ2-3, reads DGGITQSPKYLFRKEGQNVTLSCEQNLNHDAMYWYRQDPGQGLRLIYYSQIVNDFQKGDIAEGYSVSREKKESFPLTVTSAQKNPTAFYLCASSPGQGVLDTQYFGPGTRLTVL.

At least ten counts were recorded for this clone. The chain links TRBV6-1 to TRBJ2-3; either TRBD1 or TRBD2 may fit D (5 bases each). There are 15 residues in the CDR3. Trimming removed 0 bases from V and 1 base from J, with 8 bases in between. Germline CDR1 is MNHNS and CDR2 is SASEGT. The DNA of the CDR3 is TGTGCCAGCAGTGAAGCCGGGGCAGGCACAGATACGCAGTATTTT. It codes for CASSEAGAGTDTQYF.

The chain joins TRBV28 to TRBJ1-2; 7 bases map to TRBD1. After removal of 6 bases from V and 9 bases from J, the junction contained 7 bases not matched to a gene. CDR1 is MDHEN and CDR2 is SYDVKM in the germline V gene. The CDR3 is 12 amino acids. The CDR3 nucleotides are TGTGCCAGCAGCACGGGACAGCCTAGCTACACCTTC. It translates to CASSTGQPSYTF.

Concerning this clone: A clone one base away is much larger, so this may be a read error. The rearrangement uses TRBV6-5 and TRBJ2-1, with TRBD2 matching 7 bases. This CDR3 is 17 amino acids long. Trimming cost V 4 bases and J 2 bases; bases outside gene matches: 11. Looked up from germline, CDR1 is MNHEY and CDR2 is SVGAGI. The CDR3 DNA reads TGTGCCAGCAGTTCCCTAGCACTGGCGGGAGCCTACAATGAGCAGTTCTTC. Translated, it gives CASSSLALAGAYNEQFF.

This clone has ten or more counts. J is TRBJ2-1 and V is TRBV19; 7 bases are shared with TRBD1. CDR3 length: 14 amino acids. Germline assignment: CDR1 LNHDA and CDR2 SQIVND (reference sequence). V gave up 8 bases and J gave up 8 bases; unmatched junction bases: 12. The CDR3 nucleotides read TGTGCCAGTGGCCGGAGACAGGGTATCGATGAGCAGTTCTTC. It codes for CASGRRQGIDEQFF.

Many counts were recorded for this clone. At the DNA level, this CDR3 is encoded by other sequences in the same sample as well. The J gene is TRBJ1-3, the V gene TRBV3-1, with a possible D match to TRBD1 (5 bases). The CDR3 is made up of 15 amino acids. V shed 4 bases and J shed 1 base, with 11 bases lying between them. The V gene's germline CDR1 is LGHDT and CDR2 YNNKEL (reference sequence). The CDR3 reads CASSLRGESGNTIYF. The DNA of the CDR3 is TGTGCCAGCAGCCTCCGGGGGGAATCTGGAAACACCATATATTTT.

This chain joins TRBV2 and TRBJ1-5, with no clear D. Germline V gives CDR1 SNHLY, CDR2 FYNNEI. V was clipped by 4 bases and J by 4 bases, with 8 bases between them. This CDR3 has 13 residues. The DNA for the CDR3 is TGTGCCAGCAGTGGTTACGGTAATCAGCCCCAGCATTTT. Translation: CASSGYGNQPQHF.

This clone was counted at least ten times. The chain has TRBV20-1 and TRBJ2-3, with TRBD1 matching over 11 bases. Germline CDR1 is DFQATT and CDR2 is SNEGSKA (reference sequence). Germline trimming cut 4 bases from V and 2 bases from J; bases unmatched to any gene: 5. The CDR3 spans 15 residues. CDR3 sequence (DNA): TGCAGTGCTAAACCGGGACAGGGGGACACAGATACGCAGTATTTT. Protein: CSAKPGQGDTDTQYF.

This clone came up a few times. The chain employs TRBV3-1 and TRBJ1-2, with a weak D call TRBD1 (5 bases). Germline V gives CDR1 LGHDT, CDR2 YNNKEL (reference sequence). Trimming cost V 5 bases and J 7 bases, with 17 bases left between them. The CDR3 runs 14 residues. CDR3 amino acids: CASSYGTTEAGYTF. The CDR3 nucleotides read TGTGCCAGCAGCTATGGGACGACCGAAGCTGGCTACACCTTC. Complete variable domain (other parts from reference TRBV3-1 and TRBJ1-2): DTAVSQTPKYLVTQMGNDKSIKCEQNLGHDTMYWYKQDSKKFLKIMFSYNNKELIINETVPNRFSPKSPDKAHLNLHINSLELGDSAVYFCASSYGTTEAGYTFGSGTRLTVV.

This clone was picked up many times. The gene calls are TRBV5-1 and TRBJ2-3; D remains unclear. Germline CDR1 SGHRS, CDR2 YFSETQ. The CDR3 is made up of 15 amino acids. V lost 0 bases and J 6 bases, leaving 14 bases between the germline ends. The CDR3, as DNA: TGCGCCAGCAGCTTGGGATCCAAGTATGGGGATACGCAGTATTTT. Its translation: CASSLGSKYGDTQYF.

This chain connects TRBV5-6 to TRBJ2-1; the match to TRBD1 covers 7 bases. The V and J ends lost 4 bases and 0 bases, in that order; junction bases with no gene match: 10. This CDR3 region has 17 residues. Germline CDR1 reads SGHDT; CDR2 reads YYEEEE. CDR3 sequence (DNA): TGTGCCAGCAGCGATAATTTACAGGGGAGCTCCTACAATGAGCAGTTCTTC. The encoded protein is CASSDNLQGSSYNEQFF.

The table lists this clone with many counts. The chain has TRBV12-3 or TRBV12-4 and TRBJ1-5; no clear D. This CDR3 comprises 15 residues. The V gene lost 4 bases and the J gene lost 2 bases, with 12 bases spanning the gap. This chain's CDR3 is CASSSAFGGNQPQHF. The CDR3 DNA reads TGTGCCAGCAGTTCTGCCTTTGGAGGCAATCAGCCCCAGCATTTT.

Details on this clone: Germline is not matched at one junction end, which may reflect a read error. The chain carries TRBV6-2 or TRBV6-3 and TRBJ1-2, with 7 bases that match TRBD1. Germline CDR1 is MNHEY and CDR2 is SVGEGT. The CDR3 is 14 residues long. CDR3 coding DNA: TGTGCCAGCATTTACTCTGGACAGGTCTCTGGGTACACCTTC. Protein product: CASIYSGQVSGYTF.

This clone appeared a few times. The chain recombines TRBV10-2 with TRBJ1-1; D remains unclear. The CDR3 has 12 residues. V was trimmed by 6 bases and J by 6 bases, leaving 11 bases between them. In germline, CDR1 is WSHSY, CDR2 SAAADI. The CDR3 DNA follows: TGCGCCAGCAGCGGCCCCGGGGCTGAAGCTTTCTTT. This translates into CASSGPGAEAFF.

The chain combines TRBV5-1 with TRBJ2-7; 8 nucleotides match TRBD1. J lost 6 bases, V lost 0 bases, and 2 bases had no gene match. There are 13 residues in the CDR3. Germline V lookup: CDR1 SGHRS, CDR2 YFSETQ. CDR3 in amino acids: CASSLGDRGEQYF. As DNA, the CDR3 is TGCGCCAGCAGCTTGGGAGACAGGGGCGAGCAGTACTTC.

This clone has a count of ten or more. This CDR3 is CASSLGGTMNTEAFF. The CDR3, as DNA: TGCGCCAGCAGCTTGGGAGGGACAATGAACACTGAAGCTTTCTTT. The chain joins TRBV5-1 to TRBJ1-1; D is perhaps TRBD1 (6 bases). Per germline, CDR1 SGHRS and CDR2 YFSETQ. This CDR3 contains 15 residues. V lost 0 bases, J lost 0 bases, and 9 bases lay in between. The full variable domain, its missing parts supplied by reference TRBV5-1 and TRBJ1-1, is KAGVTQTPRYLIKTRGQQVTLSCSPISGHRSVSWYQQTPGQGLQFLFEYFSETQRNKGNFPGRFSGRQFSNSRSEMNVSTLELGDSALYLCASSLGGTMNTEAFFGQGTRLTVV.

This clone showed up just a few times. V usage is TRBV12-5 and J usage is TRBJ1-6, with D perhaps matching TRBD1 (6 bases). CDR1 is LGHNT, CDR2 FRNRAP, per germline. This CDR3 region has 16 residues. V lost 1 base, J lost 9 bases, and 16 bases lay in between. Written as DNA, the CDR3 is TGTGCTAGTGGTTTGGGGGGGCAGGGGAGGAGTTCACCCCTCCACTTT. Translation: CASGLGGQGRSSPLHF.

This clone was seen repeatedly, ten times or more. The V gene is TRBV10-1, the J gene TRBJ1-5; 9 nucleotides line up with TRBD1. Germline CDR1 is WNHNN and CDR2 is SYGVQD (reference sequence). J gave up 1 base and V 2 bases, and 0 bases lay outside the gene matches. The CDR3 is 15 amino acids. In DNA form, the CDR3 reads TGCGCCAGCAGTGAGGACAGGGGGAGCAATCAGCCCCAGCATTTT. This sequence encodes CASSEDRGSNQPQHF.

This clone was counted many times. This chain connects TRBV6-1 to TRBJ1-3, with D uncertain. The CDR3 runs to 10 residues. Trimming removed 7 bases at V and 3 bases at J, with 1 base between. Germline CDR1 MNHNS, CDR2 SASEGT. The CDR3 reads CASNGNTIYF. The CDR3 DNA is TGTGCCAGCAATGGAAACACCATATATTTT.

The V call is TRBV18, the J call TRBJ1-6; D is possibly TRBD1 (5 bases). The CDR3 runs 14 residues. V lost 2 bases and J lost 7, with 9 bases in between. Looked up from germline, CDR1 is KGHSH and CDR2 is LQKENI. The CDR3 sequence is CASSPWDGNSPLHF. The CDR3 DNA follows: TGTGCCAGCTCACCATGGGACGGGAATTCACCCCTCCACTTT.

This clone was observed at least ten times. This chain joins TRBV7-9 and TRBJ2-7, with TRBD1 as a possible D gene (6 bases). Germline-derived CDR1 and CDR2 are SEHNR and FQNEAQ (reference sequence). The germline V and J ends were trimmed by 1 base and 2 bases, with 12 bases remaining between them. The CDR3 has 15 amino acids. CDR3 amino acids: CASSLGGREAYEQYF. In nucleotides, the CDR3 is TGTGCCAGCAGCTTAGGGGGGCGCGAAGCCTACGAGCAGTACTTC.